This TCR beta chain was sequenced for a study of T-cell reconstitution after alpha-beta-depleted transplantation in children. Notes on the study in general: Fresh T-cell production supplied most of the T-cell counts and diversity seen one year after transplant. Reportedly, roughly two months post-transplant, alpha-beta T cells arose from several hundred expanded graft clones.

Unique molecular identifiers featured in how the TCRbeta library was prepared. TCRdb re-called the PCR reads through MiXCR, storing one row per CDR3 protein. This sample has 600,000 or so distinct CDR3 sequences, with more than 20% found just once. CDR1 and CDR2 from the germline V gene are LGHNA and YSLEER. Trimming removed 0 bases from V and 4 bases from J, with 12 bases in between. The length of the CDR3 is 16 residues. A remark on this clonotype: Its antigen is currently unknown.

Material: PBMCs, mostly from graft donor cells, obtained 360 days after TCRalphabeta/CD19-depleted stem cell transplant. The TCR sequence derives from a boy under two years old who had a stem cell transplant for acute myeloid leukemia, so the T cells may come from the graft donor. The rearrangement joins TRBV4-3 to TRBJ2-2; D is possibly TRBD1 or TRBD2 (5 bases each). CDR3 nucleotide sequence: TGCGCCAGCAGCCAAGAAACGGGGCTCAGCACCGGGGAGCTGTTTTTT. This sequence encodes CASSQETGLSTGELFF.